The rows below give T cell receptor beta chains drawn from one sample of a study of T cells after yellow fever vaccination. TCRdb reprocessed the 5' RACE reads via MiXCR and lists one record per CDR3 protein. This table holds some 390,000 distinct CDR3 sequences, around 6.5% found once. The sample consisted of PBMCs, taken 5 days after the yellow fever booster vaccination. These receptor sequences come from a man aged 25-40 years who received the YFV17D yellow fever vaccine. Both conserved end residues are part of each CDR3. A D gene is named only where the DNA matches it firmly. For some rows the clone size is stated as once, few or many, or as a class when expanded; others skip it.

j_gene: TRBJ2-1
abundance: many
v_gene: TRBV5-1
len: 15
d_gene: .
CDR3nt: TGCGCCAGCAGCTTGGACAACCAGAACTACAATGAGCAGTTCTTC
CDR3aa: CASSLDNQNYNEQFF

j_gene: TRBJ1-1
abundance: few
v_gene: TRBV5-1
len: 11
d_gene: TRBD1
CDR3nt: TGCGCCAGCAGCTCGGGGACAGGGGCTTTCTTT
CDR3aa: CASSSGTGAFF

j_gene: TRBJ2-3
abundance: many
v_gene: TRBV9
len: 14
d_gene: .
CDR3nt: TGTGCCAGCAGCCAAGACGGACTCACAGATACGCAGTATTTT
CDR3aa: CASSQDGLTDTQYF

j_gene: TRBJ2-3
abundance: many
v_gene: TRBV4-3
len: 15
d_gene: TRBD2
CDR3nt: TGCGCCAGCAGCCTTAGCGGGTCTAGCACAGATACGCAGTATTTT
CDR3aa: CASSLSGSSTDTQYF

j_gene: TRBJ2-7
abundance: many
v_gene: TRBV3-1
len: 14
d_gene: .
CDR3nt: TGTGCCAGCAGCCCGACTTTGCTGATCTACGAGCAGTACTTC
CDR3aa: CASSPTLLIYEQYF

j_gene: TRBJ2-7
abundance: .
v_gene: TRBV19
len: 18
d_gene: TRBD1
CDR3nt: TGTGCCAGTAGTACAAATCCGGGACAGGACCTCGGGGTTCACGAGCAGTACTTC
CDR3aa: CASSTNPGQDLGVHEQYF

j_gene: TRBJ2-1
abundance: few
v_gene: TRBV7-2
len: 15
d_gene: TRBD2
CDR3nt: TGTGCCAGCAGCCCCCTAGCGGGTGATTACAATGAGCAGTTCTTC
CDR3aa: CASSPLAGDYNEQFF

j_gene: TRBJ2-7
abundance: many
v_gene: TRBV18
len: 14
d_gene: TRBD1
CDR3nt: TGTGCCAGCTCCCAAGGACAGGGGGTCTACGAGCAGTACTTC
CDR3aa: CASSQGQGVYEQYF

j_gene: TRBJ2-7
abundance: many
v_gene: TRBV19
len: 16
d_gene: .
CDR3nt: TGTGCCAGTAGTATATCCGGCGGGGGCAGTCTTTACGAGCAGTACTTC
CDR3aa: CASSISGGGSLYEQYF

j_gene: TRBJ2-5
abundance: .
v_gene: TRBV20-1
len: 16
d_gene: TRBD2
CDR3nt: TGCTGTGCTAGGGACACTAGCGGGGGCCCACAAGAGACCCAGTACTTC
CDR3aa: CCARDTSGGPQETQYF

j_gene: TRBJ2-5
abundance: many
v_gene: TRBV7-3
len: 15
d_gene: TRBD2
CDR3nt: TGTGCCAGCAGCTTTGCTAGCGGCAGTCTAGAGACCCAGTACTTC
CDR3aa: CASSFASGSLETQYF

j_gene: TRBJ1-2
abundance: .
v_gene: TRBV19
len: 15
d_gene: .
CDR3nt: TGTGCCAGTAGTATTAAAGGCGGAGCTAACTATGGCTACACCTTC
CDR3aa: CASSIKGGANYGYTF

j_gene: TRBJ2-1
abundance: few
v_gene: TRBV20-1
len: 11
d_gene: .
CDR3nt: TGCAGTGTTCCCAGCAACAATGAGCAGTTCTTC
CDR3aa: CSVPSNNEQFF

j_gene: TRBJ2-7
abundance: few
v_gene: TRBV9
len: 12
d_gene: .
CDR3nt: TGTGCCAGCAGCGTAGACCGGGGTGAGCAGTACTTC
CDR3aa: CASSVDRGEQYF

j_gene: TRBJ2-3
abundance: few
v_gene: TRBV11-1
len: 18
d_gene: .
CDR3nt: TGTGCCAGCAGCCCCCTACCTGGACGGCTTCTCGAGGGGAATACGCAGTATTTT
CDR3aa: CASSPLPGRLLEGNTQYF

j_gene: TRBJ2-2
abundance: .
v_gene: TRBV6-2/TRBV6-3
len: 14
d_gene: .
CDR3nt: TGTGCCGCCCTAGGACGGGCGAACACCGGGGAGCTGTTTTTT
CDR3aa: CAALGRANTGELFF

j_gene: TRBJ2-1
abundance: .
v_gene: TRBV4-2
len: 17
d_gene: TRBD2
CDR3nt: TGTGCCAGCAGCCAGCGGACTAGCGGGAGCTCCTACAATGAGCAGTTCTTC
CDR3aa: CASSQRTSGSSYNEQFF

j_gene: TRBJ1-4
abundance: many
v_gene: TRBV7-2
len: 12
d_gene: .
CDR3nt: TGTGCCAGCAGCTTTTCTGACCAGAGGCTGTTTTTT
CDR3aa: CASSFSDQRLFF

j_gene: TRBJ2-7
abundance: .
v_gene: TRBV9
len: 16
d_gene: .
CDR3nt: TGTGCCAGCAGCCCCTCAAGCGGGCAGACCAGCTACGAGCAGTACTTC
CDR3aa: CASSPSSGQTSYEQYF

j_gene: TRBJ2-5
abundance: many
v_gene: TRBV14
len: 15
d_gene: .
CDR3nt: TGTGCCAGCAGCCAAGGGGGGACCACACAAGAGACCCAGTACTTC
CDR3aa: CASSQGGTTQETQYF

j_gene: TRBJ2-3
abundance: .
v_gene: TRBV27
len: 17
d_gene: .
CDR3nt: TGTGCCAGCAGTTTATTCGGGGAAACTAAAAGCACAGATACGCAGTATTTT
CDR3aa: CASSLFGETKSTDTQYF

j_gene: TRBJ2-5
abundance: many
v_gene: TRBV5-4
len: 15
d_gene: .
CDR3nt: TGTGCCAGCAGCTTGGGGGAAACTAGTTGGGAGACCCAGTACTTC
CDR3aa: CASSLGETSWETQYF

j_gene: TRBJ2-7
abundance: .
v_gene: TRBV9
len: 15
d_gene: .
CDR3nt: TGTGCCAGCAGCGTAGGTCAGGGACTTACCTACGAGCAGTACTTC
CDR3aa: CASSVGQGLTYEQYF

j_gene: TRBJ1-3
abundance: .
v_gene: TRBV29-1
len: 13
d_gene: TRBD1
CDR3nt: TGCAGCCACAGGGGGCTCTCTGGAAACACCATATATTTT
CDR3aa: CSHRGLSGNTIYF

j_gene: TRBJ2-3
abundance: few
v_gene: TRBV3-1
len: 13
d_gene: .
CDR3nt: TGTGCCAGCAGCCAACGTGGGGAGGATACGCAGTATTTT
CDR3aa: CASSQRGEDTQYF

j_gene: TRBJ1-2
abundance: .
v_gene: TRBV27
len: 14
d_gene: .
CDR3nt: TGTGCCAGCAGTTTCACGGGGGGCTCGGGGGGCTACACCTTC
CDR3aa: CASSFTGGSGGYTF

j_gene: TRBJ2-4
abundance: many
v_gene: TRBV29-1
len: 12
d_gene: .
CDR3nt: TGCAGCGTTGGGGGAGCCAAAAACATTCAGTACTTC
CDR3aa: CSVGGAKNIQYF

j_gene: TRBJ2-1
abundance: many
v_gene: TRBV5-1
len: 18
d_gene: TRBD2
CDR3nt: TGCGCCAGCAGCTTGGGTTGGAAAGGCGGGAGTGGCTACAATGAGCAGTTCTTC
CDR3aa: CASSLGWKGGSGYNEQFF

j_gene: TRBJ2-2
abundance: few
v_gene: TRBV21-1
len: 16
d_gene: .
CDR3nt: TGTGCCAGCATCCGGACAGGGTGGTCGAACACCGGGGAGCTGTTTTTT
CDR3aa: CASIRTGWSNTGELFF

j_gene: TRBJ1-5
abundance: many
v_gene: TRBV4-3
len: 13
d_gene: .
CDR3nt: TGCGCCAGCAGCCAAGAGCCAAATCAGCCCCAGCATTTT
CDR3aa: CASSQEPNQPQHF

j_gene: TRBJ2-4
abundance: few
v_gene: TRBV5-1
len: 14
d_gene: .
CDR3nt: TGCGCCAGCAGCGACGGGGGCTCGTGGGGCATTCAGTACTTC
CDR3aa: CASSDGGSWGIQYF

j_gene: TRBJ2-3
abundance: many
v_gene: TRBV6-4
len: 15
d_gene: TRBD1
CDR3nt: TGTGCCAGCAGTCCGGACAGGGGAGGCACAGATACGCAGTATTTT
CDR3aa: CASSPDRGGTDTQYF

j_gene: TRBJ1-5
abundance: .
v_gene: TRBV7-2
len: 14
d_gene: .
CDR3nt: TGTGCCAGCAGCTCGACAGGTCCCAATCAGCCCCAGCATTTT
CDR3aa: CASSSTGPNQPQHF

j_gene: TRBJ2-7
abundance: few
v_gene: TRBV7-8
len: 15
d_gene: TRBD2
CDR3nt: TGTGCCAGCAGCCCAATCGCGGGAGGGACCTACGAGCAGTACTTC
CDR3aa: CASSPIAGGTYEQYF

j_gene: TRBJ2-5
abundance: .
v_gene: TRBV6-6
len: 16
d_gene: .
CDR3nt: TGTGCCAGCAGCCCCGCCCGACTGGGACACCAAGAGACCCAGTACTTC
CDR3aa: CASSPARLGHQETQYF

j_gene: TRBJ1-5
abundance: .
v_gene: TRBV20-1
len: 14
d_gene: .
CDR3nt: TGCAGTGCTATGAGGGGGGAGCTCAATCAGCCCCAGCATTTT
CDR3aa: CSAMRGELNQPQHF

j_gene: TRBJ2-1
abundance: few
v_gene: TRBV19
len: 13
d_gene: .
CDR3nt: TGTGCCAGTAGTAATCCATTAACCGGAGAGCAGTTCTTC
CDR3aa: CASSNPLTGEQFF

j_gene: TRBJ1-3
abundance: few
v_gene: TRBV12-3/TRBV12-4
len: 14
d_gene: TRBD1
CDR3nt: TGTGCCAGCAGGGGACAGCTGCCCCGAAACACCATATATTTT
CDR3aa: CASRGQLPRNTIYF